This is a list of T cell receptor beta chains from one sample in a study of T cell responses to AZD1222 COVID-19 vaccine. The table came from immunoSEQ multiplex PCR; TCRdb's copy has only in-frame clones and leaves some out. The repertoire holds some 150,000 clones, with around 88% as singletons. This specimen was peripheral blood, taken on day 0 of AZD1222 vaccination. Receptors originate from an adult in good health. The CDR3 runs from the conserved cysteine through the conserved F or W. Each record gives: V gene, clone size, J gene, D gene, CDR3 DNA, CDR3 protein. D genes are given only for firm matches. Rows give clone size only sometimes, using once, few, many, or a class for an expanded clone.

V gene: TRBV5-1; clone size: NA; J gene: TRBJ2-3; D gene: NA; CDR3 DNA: TGCGCCAGCAGCTTGGTATCGAGGGGAACAGATACGCAGTATTTT; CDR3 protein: CASSLVSRGTDTQYF
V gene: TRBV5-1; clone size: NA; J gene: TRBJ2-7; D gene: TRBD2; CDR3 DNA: TGCGCCAGCAGCCTGGGGGCTAGCGGGACTACCGAGCAGTACTTC; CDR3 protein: CASSLGASGTTEQYF
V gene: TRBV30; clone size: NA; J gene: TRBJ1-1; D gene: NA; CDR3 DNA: TGTGCCTGGGTAGGGGACACTTACACTGAAGCTTTCTTT; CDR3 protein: CAWVGDTYTEAFF
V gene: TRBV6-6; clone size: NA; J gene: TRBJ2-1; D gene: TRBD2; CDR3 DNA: TGTGCCAGCAGCCTAGCGGGAGGCCCCTACAATGAGCAGTTCTTC; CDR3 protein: CASSLAGGPYNEQFF
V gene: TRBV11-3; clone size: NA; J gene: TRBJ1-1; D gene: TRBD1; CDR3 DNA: TGTGCCAGCAGCCCCCGATTCGGACAGGGGAGGACTGAAGCTTTCTTT; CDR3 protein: CASSPRFGQGRTEAFF
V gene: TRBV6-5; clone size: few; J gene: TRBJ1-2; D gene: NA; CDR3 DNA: TGTGCCAGCAGTTACTCGAATTCAAGAAATGGCTACACCTTC; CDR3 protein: CASSYSNSRNGYTF
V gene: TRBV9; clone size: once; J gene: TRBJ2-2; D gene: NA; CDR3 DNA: TGTGCCAGCAGCGCTCAGGGCCTAGCACTGAACACCGGGGAGCTGTTTTTT; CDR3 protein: CASSAQGLALNTGELFF
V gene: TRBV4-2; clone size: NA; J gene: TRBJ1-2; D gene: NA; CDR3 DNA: TGTGCCAGCAGCCAAGATCTGGCCGGGAGGTATGGCTACACCTTC; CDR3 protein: CASSQDLAGRYGYTF
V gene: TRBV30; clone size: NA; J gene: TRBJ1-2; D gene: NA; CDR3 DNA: TGTGCCTGGAGTCCGCCTTACACCTTC; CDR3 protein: CAWSPPYTF
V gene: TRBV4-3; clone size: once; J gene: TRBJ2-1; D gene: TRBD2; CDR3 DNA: TGCGCCAGCAGCCAAGCTACTAGCGGCTACTACAATGAGCAGTTCTTC; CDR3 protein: CASSQATSGYYNEQFF
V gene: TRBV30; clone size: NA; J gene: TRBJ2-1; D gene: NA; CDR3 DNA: TGTGCCTGGAGTGTACAGTATGAGCAGTTCTTC; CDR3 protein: CAWSVQYEQFF
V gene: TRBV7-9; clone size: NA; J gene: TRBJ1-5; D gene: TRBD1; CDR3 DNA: TGTGCCAGCAGCTCAGGGGGCGCGGGCAATCAGCCCCAGCATTTT; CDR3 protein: CASSSGGAGNQPQHF
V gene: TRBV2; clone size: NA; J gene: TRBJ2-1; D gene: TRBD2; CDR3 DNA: TGTGCCAAGGGGACTAGCACTTACAATGAGCAGTTCTTC; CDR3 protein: CAKGTSTYNEQFF
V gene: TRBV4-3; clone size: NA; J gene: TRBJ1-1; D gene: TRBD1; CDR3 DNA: TGCGCCAGCAGCCAAGGGAGCACAGGGGTCTTAATGAACACTGAAGCTTTCTTT; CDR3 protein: CASSQGSTGVLMNTEAFF
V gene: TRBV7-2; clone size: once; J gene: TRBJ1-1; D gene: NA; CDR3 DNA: TGTGCCAGCCATCTGGACCCCCTGAACACTGAAGCTTTCTTT; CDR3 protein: CASHLDPLNTEAFF
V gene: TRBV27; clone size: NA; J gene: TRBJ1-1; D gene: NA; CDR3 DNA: TGTGCCAGCAGGGGGGGACCAGCGAACACTGAAGCTTTCTTT; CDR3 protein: CASRGGPANTEAFF
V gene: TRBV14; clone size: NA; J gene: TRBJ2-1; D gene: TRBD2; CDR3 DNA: TGTGCCAGCAGCCAAGATCATGCCGGGACTAGCGGGAGAACCAAGAATGAGCAGTTCTTC; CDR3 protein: CASSQDHAGTSGRTKNEQFF
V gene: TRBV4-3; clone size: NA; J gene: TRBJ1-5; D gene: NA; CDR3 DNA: TGCGCCAGCAGCCAAGATGGAGGGGGCAATCAGCCCCAGCATTTT; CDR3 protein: CASSQDGGGNQPQHF
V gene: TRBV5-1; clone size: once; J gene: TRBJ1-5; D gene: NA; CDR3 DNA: TGCGCCAGCAGCTTGGGGGAAAAGGGCAATCAGCCCCAGCATTTT; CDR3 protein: CASSLGEKGNQPQHF
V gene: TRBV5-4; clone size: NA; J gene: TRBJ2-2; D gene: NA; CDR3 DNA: TGTGCCAGCAGCCGTGCGTCGGACACCGGGGAGCTGTTTTTT; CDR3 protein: CASSRASDTGELFF
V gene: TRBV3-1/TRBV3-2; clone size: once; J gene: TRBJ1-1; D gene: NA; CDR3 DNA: TGTGCCAGCAGCCAAGGACTCCGGCAGGAAGCTTTCTTT; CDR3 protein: CASSQGLRQEAFF
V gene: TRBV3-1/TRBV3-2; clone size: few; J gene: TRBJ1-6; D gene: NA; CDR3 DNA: TGTGCCAGCAGCCAACAGAGTCTAACCCTCCACTTT; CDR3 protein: CASSQQSLTLHF
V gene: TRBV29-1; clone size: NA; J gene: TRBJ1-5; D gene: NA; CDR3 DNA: TGCAGCGTTCGAGGAGCGAATCAGCCCCAGCATTTT; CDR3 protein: CSVRGANQPQHF
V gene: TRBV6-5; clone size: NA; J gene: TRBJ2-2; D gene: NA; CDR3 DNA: TGTGCCAGCACGGAGGGCGTCGGGGAGCTGTTTTTT; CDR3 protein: CASTEGVGELFF
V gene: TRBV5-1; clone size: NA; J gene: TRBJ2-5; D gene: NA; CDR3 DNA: TGCGCCAGCAGCGGGGGGACAGACCTCCCGAAGACCCAGTACTTC; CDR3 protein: CASSGGTDLPKTQYF
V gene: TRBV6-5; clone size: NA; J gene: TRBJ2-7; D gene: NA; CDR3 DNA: TGTGCCGGCTCTACCGGCGCGGGTTCCTACGAGCAGTACTTC; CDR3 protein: CAGSTGAGSYEQYF
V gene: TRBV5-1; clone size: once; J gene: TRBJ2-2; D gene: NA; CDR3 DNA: TGCGCCAGCAGCTTGAAATGGACCGGGGAGCTGTTTTTT; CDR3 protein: CASSLKWTGELFF
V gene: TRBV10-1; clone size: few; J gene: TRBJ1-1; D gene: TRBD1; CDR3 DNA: TGCGCCAGCAGTAACGAGACCCGGGACAGTGCTTTCTTT; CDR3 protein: CASSNETRDSAFF
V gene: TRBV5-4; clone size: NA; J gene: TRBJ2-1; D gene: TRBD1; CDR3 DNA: TGTGCCAGCAGCGTGGGACAGGGGTCGAATGAGCAGTTCTTC; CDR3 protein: CASSVGQGSNEQFF
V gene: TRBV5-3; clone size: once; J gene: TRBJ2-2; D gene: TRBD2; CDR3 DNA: TGTGCCAGAAGGGGACTAGCGGGAGGGCCGGGCGGGGAGCTGTTTTTT; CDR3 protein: CARRGLAGGPGGELFF
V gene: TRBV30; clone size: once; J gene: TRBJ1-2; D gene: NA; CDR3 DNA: TGTGCCTGGAGTGTAAGCGAATCCCTTAACTATGGCTACACCTTC; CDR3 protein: CAWSVSESLNYGYTF
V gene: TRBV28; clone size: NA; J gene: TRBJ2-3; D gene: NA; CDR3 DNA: TGTGCCAGCAGTTACCGGGCGTTTCGGCGGGATCCTCAGTATTTT; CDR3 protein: CASSYRAFRRDPQYF
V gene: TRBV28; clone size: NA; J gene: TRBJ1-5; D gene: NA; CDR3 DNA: TGTGCCAGCAGCTCCACGGGGGGAGGCTATCAGCCCCAGCATTTT; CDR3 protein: CASSSTGGGYQPQHF
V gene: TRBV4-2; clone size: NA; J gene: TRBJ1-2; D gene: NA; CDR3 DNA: TGTGCCAGCAGCCAGGATTCAATTTCAGGGGTCTATGGCTACACCTTC; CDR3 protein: CASSQDSISGVYGYTF
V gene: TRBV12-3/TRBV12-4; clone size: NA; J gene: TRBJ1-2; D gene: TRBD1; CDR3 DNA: TGTGCCAGCAGTTCACGGACAGGGCATGGCTACACCTTC; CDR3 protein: CASSSRTGHGYTF